The next 21 T cell receptor beta chains were all read from a single sample in a study of blood T cell repertoires in COVID-19. Assay used: immunoSEQ multiplex PCR; TCRdb lists only in-frame clones, some missing. The table includes a few hundred thousand clones, 88% detected once. Sequencing was done on a sample of PBMCs or T cells enriched from blood (not recorded which). The origin of the receptors is a young woman who had recovered from COVID-19.

The CDR3 spells CASSLAGHRAGANVLTF. CDR3 bases: TGTGCCAGCAGCTTAGCGGGACACAGAGCTGGGGCCAACGTCCTGACTTTC. V and J are TRBV7-8 and TRBJ2-6, with D maybe TRBD1 (6 bases). CDR3 length: 17 residues. V gave up 0 bases and J gave up 2 bases, with 11 bases separating them. Germline CDR1 SGHVS, CDR2 FQNEAQ.

This chain connects TRBV29-1 to TRBJ1-5; D might be TRBD1 (5 bases). Per germline, CDR1 SQVTM and CDR2 ANQGSEA. CDR3 length: 13 amino acids. V lost 6 bases and J 1 base, leaving 10 bases between the germline ends. The CDR3 is CSVAGGSNQPQHF. The CDR3 nucleotides are TGCAGCGTGGCGGGGGGAAGCAATCAGCCCCAGCATTTT.

This sequence joins TRBV2 and TRBJ1-1, with D uncertain. The germline CDR1 and CDR2 sequences are SNHLY and FYNNEI. This CDR3 spans 12 amino acids. V was clipped by 8 bases and J by 4 bases, with 11 bases between them. The CDR3 DNA follows: TGTGCCAGCGTAGCGGACGGCACTGAAGCTTTCTTT. As protein: CASVADGTEAFF.

V usage is TRBV27 and J usage is TRBJ1-2; TRBD1 agrees at 8 bases. V lost 6 bases to trimming and J lost 2 bases; unmatched junction nucleotides: 14. Germline CDR1 reads MNHEY; CDR2 reads SMNVEV (reference sequence). This CDR3 region has 17 residues. CDR3 in amino acids: CASRKGTGPLLNYGYTF. DNA for the CDR3: TGTGCCAGCAGAAAAGGGACAGGACCACTTTTAAACTATGGCTACACCTTC.

The chain has TRBV7-3 and TRBJ2-5; D gene ambiguous. Per the germline V gene, CDR1 is SGHTA and CDR2 is FQGTGA. Trimming took off 3 bases at V and 5 bases at J, with 10 bases between the two ends. The CDR3 runs 13 residues. In DNA, the CDR3 is TGTGCCAGCAGCTTTGGGCTTAGGGAGACCCAGTACTTC. Encoded protein: CASSFGLRETQYF.

This chain uses TRBV28 with TRBJ1-6; 10 bases line up with TRBD1. Germline CDR1 reads MDHEN; CDR2 reads SYDVKM. V gave up 1 base and J gave up 9 bases; unmatched junction bases: 9. This CDR3 has 17 amino acids. In DNA, the CDR3 is TGTGCCAGCAGTTTATTCCCGCAGACAGGGGGCGTTTCACCCCTCCACTTT. Translation: CASSLFPQTGGVSPLHF.

This clone has only one observation. The chain carries TRBV24-1 and TRBJ1-4; D remains ambiguous. The CDR3 spans 15 residues. Trimming shortened V by 3 bases and J by 0 bases, and 7 bases separated the two germline ends. Germline lookup yields CDR1 KGHDR and CDR2 SFDVKD. The CDR3 reads CATSDAHPTNEKLFF. The CDR3 DNA sequence: TGTGCCACCAGTGATGCGCACCCAACTAATGAAAAACTGTTTTTT.

The chain is built from TRBV19 and TRBJ2-7, with D possibly matching TRBD1 (6 bases). This CDR3 is built from 12 residues. Per the germline V gene, CDR1 is LNHDA and CDR2 is SQIVND (reference sequence). V was clipped by 9 bases and J by 6 bases, with 15 bases between them. The CDR3 region is CASAQGFGEQYF. DNA of the CDR3: TGTGCCAGCGCCCAGGGGTTTGGCGAGCAGTACTTC.

The chain links TRBV5-1 to TRBJ1-1; possible D gene TRBD1, 6 bases. The V and J ends lost 0 bases and 9 bases respectively, with 9 bases between them. Germline lookup yields CDR1 SGHRS and CDR2 YFSETQ. The CDR3 totals 12 residues. DNA of the CDR3: TGCGCCAGCAGCTTGGGCAGGGACAAAGCTTTCTTT. This sequence encodes CASSLGRDKAFF.

The rearrangement links TRBV10-3 to TRBJ2-5; 10 positions match TRBD1. V was pared by 4 bases and J by 2 bases, with 7 bases of the junction left unmatched. The CDR3 sequence is 16 residues long. Germline CDR1 and CDR2: ENHRY and SYGVKD. CDR3 protein: CAISGPGTGAQETQYF. CDR3 DNA sequence: TGTGCCATCAGTGGGCCCGGGACAGGGGCACAAGAGACCCAGTACTTC.

The V call is TRBV3-1 (or the pseudogene TRBV3-2), the J call TRBJ1-2, with 11 positions matching TRBD1. V shed 8 bases and J 3 bases; nucleotides not matched to a gene: 5. This CDR3 spans 14 amino acids. Germline V gene data show CDR1 as LGHDT and CDR2 as YNNKEL (reference sequence). The CDR3 protein is CASSGTGGHYGYTF. Here the CDR3 DNA reads TGTGCCAGCTCCGGGACAGGGGGTCACTATGGCTACACCTTC.

This clone was detected a few times. J is TRBJ2-7 and V is TRBV19, with D possibly being TRBD2 (5 bases). CDR1 is LNHDA and CDR2 is SQIVND in the germline V gene (reference sequence). The V and J ends lost 2 bases and 0 bases respectively, with 17 bases between them. CDR3 size: 17 residues. In nucleotides, the CDR3 is TGTGCCAGTAGTATATCCCTCCGGTCGGGGAGCTCCTACGAGCAGTACTTC. As protein: CASSISLRSGSSYEQYF.

CDR3 bases: TGTGCCAGCAGCTTTGACAGGGCCCCCCTTCATGGCTACACCTTC. The encoded protein is CASSFDRAPLHGYTF. V is TRBV7-9 and J is TRBJ1-2; 7 positions match TRBD1. Trimming took 3 bases from V and 6 from J; bases not matched to a gene: 10. The V gene's germline CDR1 is SEHNR and CDR2 FQNEAQ (reference sequence). The CDR3 is 15 residues long.

This chain uses TRBV11-2 with TRBJ2-7, with D perhaps matching TRBD2 (6 bases). CDR1 is SGHAT, CDR2 FQNNGV, per germline. The V and J ends lost 1 base and 3 bases respectively, with 13 bases between them. The CDR3 spans 15 residues. The CDR3: CASSLVLGGYYEQYF. The CDR3 nucleotides are TGTGCCAGCAGCTTAGTGTTGGGGGGATACTACGAGCAGTACTTC.

This clone was seen a single time. This chain uses TRBV27 with TRBJ1-4, with D perhaps TRBD1 (6 bases). The CDR3 runs 13 residues. Germline V gives CDR1 MNHEY, CDR2 SMNVEV (reference sequence). Trimming pared 8 bases from V and 7 bases from J, leaving 14 bases between. CDR3 DNA: TGTGCCAGCGCCTTTGGGGGCAGTGAAAAACTGTTTTTT. Residues: CASAFGGSEKLFF.

As regards this clone: This likely reflects a read error, since a far larger clone is one base away. The rearrangement joins TRBV12-3 or TRBV12-4 to TRBJ1-6, with D perhaps matching TRBD1 (5 bases). The CDR3 is 13 amino acids. Trimming took off 5 bases at V and 5 bases at J, with 7 bases between the two ends. For the CDR3, the DNA is TGTGCCAGCAGTGACAGCGATAATTCACCCCTCCACTTT. Translating gives CASSDSDNSPLHF.

The CDR3 coding sequence is TGTGCCAGCAGCCAAGAGGGACTAGCAGGGACCGAGCAGTACTTC. It codes for CASSQEGLAGTEQYF. The V gene is TRBV4-2, the J gene TRBJ2-7, with TRBD2 matching over 9 bases. The J segment lost 6 bases and the V segment lost 0 bases, leaving 6 bases of the junction unmatched. The CDR3 has 15 residues. From germline, CDR1 is LGHNA and CDR2 YNFKEQ.

This rearrangement joins TRBV7-8 to TRBJ2-5; TRBD1 matches 8 bases. Per the germline V gene, CDR1 is SGHVS and CDR2 is FQNEAQ. J lost 4 bases, V lost 0 bases, and 7 bases had no gene match. The CDR3 length is 16 residues. The CDR3 region is CASSLALDRALETQYF. For the CDR3, the DNA is TGTGCCAGCAGCTTAGCGTTGGACAGGGCGTTAGAGACCCAGTACTTC.

This rearrangement joins TRBV2 to TRBJ1-5; D not resolved. CDR1 and CDR2 from the germline V gene are SNHLY and FYNNEI. The CDR3 runs to 13 residues. Trimming shortened V by 6 bases and J by 4 bases, and 10 bases separated the two germline ends. CDR3 amino acids: CASSVGENQPQHF. CDR3 in DNA: TGTGCCAGCAGCGTGGGAGAGAATCAGCCCCAGCATTTT.

In its sample, this clone was seen once. The V and J genes are TRBV19 and TRBJ1-2, with 7 positions matching TRBD1. The ends lost 1 base at V and 5 bases at J; junction bases unmatched: 10. The CDR3 has 16 amino acids. Germline CDR1 LNHDA, CDR2 SQIVND (reference sequence). The CDR3 is CASSIGRPQGPYGYTF. The CDR3 bases are TGTGCCAGTAGTATAGGCCGACCACAGGGGCCATATGGCTACACCTTC.

J is TRBJ2-2 and V is TRBV27, with 8 nucleotides matching TRBD2. V lost 7 bases and J lost 1; bases outside the gene matches: 11. Germline lookup yields CDR1 MNHEY and CDR2 SMNVEV (reference sequence). The CDR3 spans 17 residues. CDR3 sequence (DNA): TGTGCCAGCATCCTCCGATCGGCGGGGGGGAACACCGGGGAGCTGTTTTTT. It is translated as CASILRSAGGNTGELFF.